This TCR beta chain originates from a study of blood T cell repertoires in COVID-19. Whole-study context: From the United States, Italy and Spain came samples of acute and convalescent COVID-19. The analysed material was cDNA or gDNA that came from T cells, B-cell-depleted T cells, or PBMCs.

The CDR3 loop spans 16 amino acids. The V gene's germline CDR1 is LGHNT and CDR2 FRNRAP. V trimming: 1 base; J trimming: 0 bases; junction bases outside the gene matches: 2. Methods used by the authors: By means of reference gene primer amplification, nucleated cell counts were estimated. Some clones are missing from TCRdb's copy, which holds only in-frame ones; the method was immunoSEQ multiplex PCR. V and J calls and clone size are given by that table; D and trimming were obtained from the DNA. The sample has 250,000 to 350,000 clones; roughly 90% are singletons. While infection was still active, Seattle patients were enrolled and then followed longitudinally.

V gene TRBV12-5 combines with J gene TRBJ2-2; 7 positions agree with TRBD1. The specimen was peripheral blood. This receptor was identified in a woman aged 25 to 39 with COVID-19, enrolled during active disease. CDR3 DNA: TGTGCTAGTGGTTTGGGAGGGACAGCGAACACCGGGGAGCTGTTTTTT. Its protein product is CASGLGGTANTGELFF.